The source of this T cell receptor (beta chain) is a study of T cell clonality in common variable immunodeficiency. Many counts were recorded for this clone. Antigen: not known. The CDR3 is cut off 3 residues early in the read; its end comes from the germline J gene. This CDR3 comprises 14 residues. Looked up from germline, CDR1 is DFQATT and CDR2 is SNEGSKA (reference sequence). Trimming took off 3 bases at V and 3 bases at J, with 15 bases between the two ends. General study results and limits: Reportedly, TCR beta sequences from common variable immunodeficiency showed fewer deletions and N-nucleotide insertions.

Clones were sequenced by immunoSEQ multiplex PCR, and TCRdb holds only the in-frame ones, with some missing. Sampling found approximately 20,000 clones, none seen once. Patients had low serum IgG, IgA and/or IgM and specific antibody deficiency. The TCR sequence derives from a human donor with common variable immunodeficiency. The chain uses TRBV20-1 and TRBJ2-7, with TRBD1 as a possible D gene (5 bases). Sequenced sample: peripheral blood mononuclear cells. The CDR3 DNA, read in part, is TGCAGTGCTAGGGAGACAGAAACCTTCTACGAG. Amino acid sequence: CSARETETFYE. The CDR3 in full is CSARETETFYEQYF.